This paragraph covers one T cell receptor (beta chain) sequence. In germline, CDR1 is SGDLS, CDR2 YYNGEE. The V end lost 0 bases, the J end lost 7 bases, and 11 bases lay between the germline ends. This CDR3 spans 15 amino acids. Original analysis: Amplification with reference gene primers provided the estimates of nucleated cell counts. Sequenced by immunoSEQ multiplex PCR; TCRdb stores in-frame clones only, minus some. That table is the source of V, J and clone size, and D and trimming were worked out from the DNA. The sample contains tens of thousands of clones, almost 85% of which appear only once. This record belongs to a study of blood T cell repertoires in COVID-19. For the study at large: Both acute and convalescent COVID-19 samples were obtained from the United States, Italy and Spain. In each case, the material was cDNA or gDNA derived from T cells, B-cell-depleted T cells, or PBMCs.

The chain joins TRBV9 to TRBJ1-6; D might be TRBD1 (5 bases). Source material: peripheral blood. The receptor was isolated from a man aged 45-65 years with acute or convalescent COVID-19. CDR3 residues: CASSVEVRGNSPLHF. CDR3 nucleotide sequence: TGTGCCAGCAGCGTAGAGGTTAGGGGAAATTCACCCCTCCACTTT.